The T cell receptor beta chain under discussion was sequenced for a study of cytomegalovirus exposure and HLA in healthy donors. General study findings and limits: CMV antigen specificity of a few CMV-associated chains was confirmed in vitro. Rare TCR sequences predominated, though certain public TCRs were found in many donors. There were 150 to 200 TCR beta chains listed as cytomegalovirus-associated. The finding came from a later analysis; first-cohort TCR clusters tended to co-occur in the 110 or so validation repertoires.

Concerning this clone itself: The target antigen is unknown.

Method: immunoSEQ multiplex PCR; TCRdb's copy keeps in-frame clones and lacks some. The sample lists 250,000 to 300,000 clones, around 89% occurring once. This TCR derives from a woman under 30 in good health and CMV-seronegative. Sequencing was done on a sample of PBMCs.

The CDR3, as DNA: TGTGCCAGCAGCCTGCGGTTGGTCACTGAAGCTTTCTTT. This encodes CASSLRLVTEAFF. The genes are TRBV6-5 and TRBJ1-1; D call uncertain. The CDR3 is 13 residues long. Germline V gene sequence: CDR1 MNHEY, CDR2 SVGAGI. Deletions cut 6 bases from V and 4 bases from J, with 12 bases between.